The source of this TCR beta chain is a study of cytomegalovirus exposure and HLA in healthy donors. This clone was seen a handful of times. Germline CDR1 MDHEN, CDR2 SYDVKM. The CDR3 is made up of 15 amino acids. Trimming stripped 6 bases from V and 3 bases from J, with 14 bases between. In the PCR, 60 Vbeta and 13 Jbeta primers were used. The table came from immunoSEQ multiplex PCR; TCRdb's copy has only in-frame clones and leaves some out. The data contain 95,000 or so clones, around 81% of them singletons. The TCR comes from a woman aged 65 to 85 in good health and CMV-seropositive. Sequencing was carried out using PBMCs. The chain uses TRBV28 and TRBJ1-4; tentative D call: TRBD1 (5 bases). The chain's CDR3 is CASRTGGGPNEKLFF. DNA for the CDR3: TGTGCCAGCAGAACAGGCGGGGGACCTAATGAAAAACTGTTTTTT.